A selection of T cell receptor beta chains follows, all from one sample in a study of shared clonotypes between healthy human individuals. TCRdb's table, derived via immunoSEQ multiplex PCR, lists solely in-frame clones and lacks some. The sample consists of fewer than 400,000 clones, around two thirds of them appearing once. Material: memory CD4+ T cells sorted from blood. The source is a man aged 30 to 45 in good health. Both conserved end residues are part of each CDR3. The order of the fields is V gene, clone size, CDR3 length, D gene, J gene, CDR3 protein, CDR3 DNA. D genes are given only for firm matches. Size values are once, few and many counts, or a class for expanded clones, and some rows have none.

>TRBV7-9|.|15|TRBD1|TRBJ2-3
CASSLGGQSTDTQYF
TGTGCCAGCAGCTTAGGGGGACAGAGCACAGATACGCAGTATTTT
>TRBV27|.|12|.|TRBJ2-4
CASRGIGNIQYF
TGTGCCAGCAGGGGCATCGGGAACATTCAGTACTTC
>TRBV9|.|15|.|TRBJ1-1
CASSSGGALLNVAFF
TGTGCCAGCAGCTCCGGGGGGGCGCTTTTGAACGTGGCTTTCTTT
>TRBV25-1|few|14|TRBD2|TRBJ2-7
CASRGSGSTYEQYF
TGTGCCAGCAGGGGAAGCGGGAGTACCTACGAGCAGTACTTC
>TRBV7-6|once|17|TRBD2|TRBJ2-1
CASSLAQRGSAYNEQFF
TGTGCCAGCAGCTTAGCGCAGCGGGGTTCGGCGTACAATGAGCAGTTCTTC
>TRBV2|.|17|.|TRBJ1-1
CARGAGTQILVNTEAFF
TGTGCCAGAGGGGCCGGGACCCAAATTCTGGTGAACACTGAAGCTTTCTTT
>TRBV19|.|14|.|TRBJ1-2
CASSIGSTNYGYTF
TGTGCCAGTAGTATCGGATCAACTAACTATGGCTACACCTTC
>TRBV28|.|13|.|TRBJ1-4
CASSGRVREKLFF
TGTGCCAGCAGTGGACGGGTGAGGGAAAAACTGTTTTTT
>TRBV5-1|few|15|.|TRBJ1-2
CASSLFPQGSVGYTF
TGCGCCAGCAGCTTGTTCCCTCAGGGGAGTGTTGGCTACACCTTC
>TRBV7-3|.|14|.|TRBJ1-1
CASSLTGSSTEAFF
TGTGCCAGCAGCTTAACAGGCAGCAGCACTGAAGCTTTCTTT
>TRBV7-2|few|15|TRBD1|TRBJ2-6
CASSSRGRGANVLTF
TGTGCCAGCAGCTCCAGGGGGCGAGGGGCCAACGTCCTGACTTTC
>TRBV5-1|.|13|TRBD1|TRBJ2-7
CASSWGQGGEQYF
TGCGCCAGCAGCTGGGGACAGGGCGGGGAGCAGTACTTC
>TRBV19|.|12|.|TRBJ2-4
CASSMVQNIQYF
TGTGCCAGTAGTATGGTCCAAAACATTCAGTACTTC
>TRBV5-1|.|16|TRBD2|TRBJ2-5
CASSLLASGPEETQYF
TGCGCCAGCAGCTTGCTTGCTAGCGGGCCTGAAGAGACCCAGTACTTC
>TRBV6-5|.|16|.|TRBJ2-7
CASSYSTWPSAYEQYF
TGTGCCAGCAGTTACTCGACTTGGCCCTCCGCCTACGAGCAGTACTTC
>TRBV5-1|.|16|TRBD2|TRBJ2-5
CASSLARTSGQETQYF
TGCGCCAGCAGCTTGGCACGGACTAGCGGACAAGAGACCCAGTACTTC
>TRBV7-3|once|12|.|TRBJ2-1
CASSLMSGEQFF
TGTGCCAGCAGCTTAATGTCGGGGGAGCAGTTCTTC
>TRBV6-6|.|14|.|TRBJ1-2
CASSYVSETYGYTF
TGTGCCAGCAGTTACGTGTCCGAGACTTATGGCTACACCTTC
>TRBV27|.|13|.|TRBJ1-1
CASNRGGGTEAFF
TGTGCCAGCAATCGGGGAGGGGGGACTGAAGCTTTCTTT
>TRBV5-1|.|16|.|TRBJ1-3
CASSLNGRSSGNTIYF
TGCGCCAGCAGCTTGAACGGCAGGAGCTCTGGAAACACCATATATTTT
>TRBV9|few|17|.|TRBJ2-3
CASSPQSRLAGTDTQYF
TGTGCCAGCAGCCCTCAGTCCAGGTTGGCGGGCACAGATACGCAGTATTTT
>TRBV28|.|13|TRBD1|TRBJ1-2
CASSQTGRNGYTF
TGTGCCAGCAGTCAGACAGGGAGGAATGGCTACACCTTC
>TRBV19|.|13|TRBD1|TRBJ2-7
CASSPRQGYEQYF
TGTGCCAGTAGTCCAAGACAGGGCTACGAGCAGTACTTC
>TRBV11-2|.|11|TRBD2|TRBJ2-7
CATRGGFEQYF
TGTGCCACCCGGGGGGGGTTCGAGCAGTACTTC
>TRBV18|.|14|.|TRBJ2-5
CASSRGAGQETQYF
TGTGCCAGCTCCCGGGGGGCAGGCCAAGAGACCCAGTACTTC
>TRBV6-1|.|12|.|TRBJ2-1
CASSEWGNEQFF
TGTGCCAGCAGTGAATGGGGGAATGAGCAGTTCTTC
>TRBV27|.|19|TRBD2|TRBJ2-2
CASGSRGGPGGPITGELFF
TGTGCCAGCGGTTCGAGGGGTGGGCCGGGAGGGCCTATCACCGGGGAGCTGTTTTTT
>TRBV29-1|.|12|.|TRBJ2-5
CSVRDGQETQYF
TGCAGCGTTCGGGACGGCCAAGAGACCCAGTACTTC
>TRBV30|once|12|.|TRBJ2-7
CAWSVGPYEQYF
TGTGCCTGGAGTGTCGGACCCTACGAGCAGTACTTC
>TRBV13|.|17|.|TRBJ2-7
CASSLLNPVLDSYEQYF
TGTGCCAGCAGCTTATTGAATCCGGTCTTAGACTCCTACGAGCAGTACTTC
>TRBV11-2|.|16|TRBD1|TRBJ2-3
CASSPWDSRFSGTQYF
TGTGCCAGCAGCCCCTGGGACAGCCGTTTTAGTGGTACGCAGTATTTT
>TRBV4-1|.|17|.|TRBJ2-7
CASSQGGLVGQIYEQYF
TGCGCCAGCAGCCAAGGGGGGTTAGTGGGGCAGATCTACGAGCAGTACTTC
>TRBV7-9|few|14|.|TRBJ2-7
CASSLLDSRPEQYF
TGTGCCAGCAGCCTACTGGACAGCCGACCCGAGCAGTACTTC
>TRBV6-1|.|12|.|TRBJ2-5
CASRVAPETQYF
TGTGCCAGCAGAGTGGCCCCGGAGACCCAGTACTTC
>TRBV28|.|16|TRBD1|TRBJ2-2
CAADLDRVVDTGELFF
TGTGCCGCAGACCTCGACAGGGTGGTTGACACCGGGGAGCTGTTTTTT
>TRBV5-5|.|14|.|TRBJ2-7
CASSPDGIGYEQYF
TGTGCCAGCAGCCCCGACGGGATAGGCTACGAGCAGTACTTC
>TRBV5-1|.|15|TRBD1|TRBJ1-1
CASSLMSGGNTEAFF
TGCGCCAGCAGCTTGATGTCAGGGGGTAACACTGAAGCTTTCTTT
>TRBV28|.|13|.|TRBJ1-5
CASRKDRIMPQHF
TGTGCCAGCAGAAAGGACAGAATAATGCCCCAGCATTTT
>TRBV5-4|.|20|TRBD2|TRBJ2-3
CASSLAVLAGVRLQGDTQYF
TGTGCCAGCAGCTTGGCCGTCCTAGCGGGAGTTCGATTGCAGGGGGATACGCAGTATTTT
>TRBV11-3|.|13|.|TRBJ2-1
CASSSRTENEQFF
TGTGCCAGCAGCTCGCGGACAGAGAATGAGCAGTTCTTC
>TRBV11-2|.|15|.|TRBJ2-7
CASSPTLTRAHEQYF
TGTGCCAGCAGCCCCACTTTAACCAGGGCCCACGAGCAGTACTTC
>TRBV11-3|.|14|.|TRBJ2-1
CASSLGTNGNEQFF
TGTGCCAGCAGCTTAGGTACGAACGGTAATGAGCAGTTCTTC
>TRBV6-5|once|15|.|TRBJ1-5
CASSPKGNGNQPQHF
TGTGCCAGCAGTCCCAAGGGCAACGGTAATCAGCCCCAGCATTTT
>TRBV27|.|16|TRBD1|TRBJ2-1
CASSPRPGQGYNEQFF
TGTGCCAGCAGTCCCCGCCCGGGACAGGGCTACAATGAGCAGTTCTTC
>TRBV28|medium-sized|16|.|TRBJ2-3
CASRPDRSSSTDTQYF
TGTGCCAGCAGACCAGACAGGTCCTCTAGCACAGATACGCAGTATTTT
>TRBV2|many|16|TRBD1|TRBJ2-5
CASLVARQGARETQYF
TGTGCCAGCCTCGTAGCCCGACAGGGGGCGCGTGAGACCCAGTACTTC
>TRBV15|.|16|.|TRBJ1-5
CATSRGSTAVGQPQHF
TGTGCCACCAGCAGAGGATCGACTGCCGTCGGGCAGCCCCAGCATTTT
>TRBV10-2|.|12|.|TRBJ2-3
CASRSSADTQYF
TGCGCCAGCAGGTCCTCCGCAGATACGCAGTATTTT
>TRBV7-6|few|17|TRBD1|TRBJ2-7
CASSVGPGTGGRYEQYF
TGTGCCAGCAGCGTAGGACCCGGGACAGGGGGGAGGTACGAGCAGTACTTC
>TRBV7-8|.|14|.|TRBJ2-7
CASSFSTTSYEQYF
TGTGCCAGCAGCTTCAGCACCACCTCCTACGAGCAGTACTTC
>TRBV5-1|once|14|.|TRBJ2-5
CASSLGENGETQYF
TGCGCCAGCAGCTTGGGGGAAAATGGGGAGACCCAGTACTTC
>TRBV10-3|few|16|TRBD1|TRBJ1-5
CAISVGDRVAGQPQHF
TGTGCCATCAGTGTCGGGGACAGGGTAGCAGGTCAGCCCCAGCATTTT
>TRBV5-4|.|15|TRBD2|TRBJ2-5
CASTLGLAGKETQYF
TGTGCCAGCACCTTAGGCCTAGCGGGAAAGGAGACCCAGTACTTC
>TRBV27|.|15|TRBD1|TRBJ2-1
CASTRQGLLGNEQFF
TGTGCCAGCACGAGACAGGGGTTGTTGGGCAATGAGCAGTTCTTC
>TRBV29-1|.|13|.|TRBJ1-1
CSVGRGEDTEAFF
TGCAGCGTTGGTAGGGGAGAGGACACTGAAGCTTTCTTT
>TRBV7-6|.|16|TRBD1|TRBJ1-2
CASSLGTGWANYGYTF
TGTGCCAGCAGCTTAGGGACAGGGTGGGCTAACTATGGCTACACCTTC
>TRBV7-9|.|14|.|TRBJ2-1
CASSFQQRDNEQFF
TGTGCCAGCAGCTTTCAACAGCGGGACAATGAGCAGTTCTTC